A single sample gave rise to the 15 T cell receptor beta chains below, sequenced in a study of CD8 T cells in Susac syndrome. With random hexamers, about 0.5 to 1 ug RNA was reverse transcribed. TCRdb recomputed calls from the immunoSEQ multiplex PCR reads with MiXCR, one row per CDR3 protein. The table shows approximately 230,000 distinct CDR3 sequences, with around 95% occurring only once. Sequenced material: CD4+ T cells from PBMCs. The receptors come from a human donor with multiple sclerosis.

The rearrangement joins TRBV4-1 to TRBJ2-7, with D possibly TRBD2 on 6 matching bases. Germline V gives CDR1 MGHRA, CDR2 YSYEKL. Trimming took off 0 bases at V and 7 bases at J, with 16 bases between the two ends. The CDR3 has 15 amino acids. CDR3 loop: CASSQEGNGRGEQYF. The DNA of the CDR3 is TGCGCCAGCAGCCAAGAAGGGAACGGGAGAGGGGAGCAGTACTTC.

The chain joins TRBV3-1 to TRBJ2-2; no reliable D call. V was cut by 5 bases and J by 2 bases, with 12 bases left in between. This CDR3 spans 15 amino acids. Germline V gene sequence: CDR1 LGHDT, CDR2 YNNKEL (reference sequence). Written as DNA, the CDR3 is TGTGCCAGCAGCGAAGGGCTTCTTAACACCGGGGAGCTGTTTTTT. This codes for CASSEGLLNTGELFF.

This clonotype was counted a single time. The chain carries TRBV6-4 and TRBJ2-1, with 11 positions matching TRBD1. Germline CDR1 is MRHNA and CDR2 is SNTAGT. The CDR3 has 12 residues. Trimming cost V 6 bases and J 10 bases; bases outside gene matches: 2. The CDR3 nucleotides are TGTGCCAGCAGGGGGACAGGGGGAGAGCAGTTCTTC. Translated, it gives CASRGTGGEQFF.

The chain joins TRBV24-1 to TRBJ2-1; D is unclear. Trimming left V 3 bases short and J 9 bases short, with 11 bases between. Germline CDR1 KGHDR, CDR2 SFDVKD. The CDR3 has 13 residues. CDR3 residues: CATSDPPVGEQFF. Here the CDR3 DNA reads TGTGCCACCAGTGATCCCCCGGTAGGTGAGCAGTTCTTC.

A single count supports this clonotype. The CDR3 reads CASSQDDGNTEAFF. The CDR3 DNA reads TGTGCCAGCAGCCAAGACGATGGGAACACTGAAGCTTTCTTT. This sequence joins TRBV4-2 and TRBJ1-1; D unresolved. CDR1 and CDR2 (germline): LGHNA, YNFKEQ. This CDR3 spans 14 amino acids. Deletions cut 0 bases from V and 1 base from J, with 6 bases between.

The CDR3 DNA sequence: TGTGCCAGCAGCCCCCCCTCATCCGAGCAGTTCTTC. It codes for CASSPPSSEQFF. V gene TRBV7-3 combines with J gene TRBJ2-1; no clear D. There are 12 residues in the CDR3. CDR1 SGHTA and CDR2 FQGTGA come from the germline V gene. The V gene lost 5 bases and the J gene lost 10 bases, with 12 bases spanning the gap.

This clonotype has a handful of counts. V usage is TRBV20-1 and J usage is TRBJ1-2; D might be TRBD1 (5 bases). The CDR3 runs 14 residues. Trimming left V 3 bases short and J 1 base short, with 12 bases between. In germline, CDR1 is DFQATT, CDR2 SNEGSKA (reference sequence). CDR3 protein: CSARGPADNYGYTF. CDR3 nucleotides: TGCAGTGCTAGGGGGCCAGCTGATAACTATGGCTACACCTTC.

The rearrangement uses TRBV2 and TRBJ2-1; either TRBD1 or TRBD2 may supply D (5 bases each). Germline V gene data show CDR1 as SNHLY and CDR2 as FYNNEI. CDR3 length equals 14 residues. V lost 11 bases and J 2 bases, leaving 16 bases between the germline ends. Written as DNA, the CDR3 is TGTGCCGGTACCGGGACCCCGCCCTACAATGAGCAGTTCTTC. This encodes CAGTGTPPYNEQFF.

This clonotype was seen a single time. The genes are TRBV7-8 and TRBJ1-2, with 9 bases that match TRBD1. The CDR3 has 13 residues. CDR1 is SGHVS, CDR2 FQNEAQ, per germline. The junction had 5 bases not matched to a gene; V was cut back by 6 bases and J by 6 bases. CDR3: CASSYRGLDGYTF. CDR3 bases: TGTGCCAGCAGTTACAGGGGGCTTGATGGCTACACCTTC.

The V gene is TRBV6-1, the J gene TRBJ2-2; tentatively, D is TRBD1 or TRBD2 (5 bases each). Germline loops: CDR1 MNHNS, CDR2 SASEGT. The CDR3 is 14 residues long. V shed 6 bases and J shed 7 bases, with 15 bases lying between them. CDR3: CASSPGPWVGELFF. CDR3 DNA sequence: TGTGCCAGCAGCCCGGGACCATGGGTCGGGGAGCTGTTTTTT.

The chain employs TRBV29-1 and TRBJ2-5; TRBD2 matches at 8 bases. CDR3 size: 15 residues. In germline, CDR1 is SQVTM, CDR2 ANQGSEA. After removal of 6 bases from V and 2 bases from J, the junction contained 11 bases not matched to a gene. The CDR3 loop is CSVRVAGGVQETQYF. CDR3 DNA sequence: TGCAGCGTAAGGGTAGCCGGGGGGGTACAAGAGACCCAGTACTTC.

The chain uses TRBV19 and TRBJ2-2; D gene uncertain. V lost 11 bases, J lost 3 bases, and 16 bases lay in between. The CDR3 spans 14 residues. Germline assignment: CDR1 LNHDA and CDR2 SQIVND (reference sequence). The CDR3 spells CASSSWADTGELFF. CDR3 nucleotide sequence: TGTGCCTCAAGCTCGTGGGCTGACACCGGGGAGCTGTTTTTT.

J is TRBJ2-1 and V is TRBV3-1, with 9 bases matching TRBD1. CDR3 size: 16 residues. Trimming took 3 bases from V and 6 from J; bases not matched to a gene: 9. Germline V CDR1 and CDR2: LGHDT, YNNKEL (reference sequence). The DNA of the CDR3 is TGTGCCAGCAGCCAGGAAGGGACAGGGATATTCAATGAGCAGTTCTTC. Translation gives CASSQEGTGIFNEQFF.

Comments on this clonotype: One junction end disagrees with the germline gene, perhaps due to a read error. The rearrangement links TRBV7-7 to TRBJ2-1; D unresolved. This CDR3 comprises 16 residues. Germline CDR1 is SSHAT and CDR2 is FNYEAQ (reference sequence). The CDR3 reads CASSLDPETSRNEQFF. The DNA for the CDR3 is TGTGCTAGCAGCTTAGACCCAGAGACTTCAAGGAATGAGCAGTTCTTC.

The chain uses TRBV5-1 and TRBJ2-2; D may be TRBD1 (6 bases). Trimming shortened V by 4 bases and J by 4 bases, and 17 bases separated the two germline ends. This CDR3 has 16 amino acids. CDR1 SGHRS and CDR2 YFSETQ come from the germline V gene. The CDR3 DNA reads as TGCGCCAGCAGCGTTCAGGGGCCCGATGGCACCGGGGAGCTGTTTTTT. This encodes CASSVQGPDGTGELFF. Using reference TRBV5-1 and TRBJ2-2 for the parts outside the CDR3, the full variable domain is KAGVTQTPRYLIKTRGQQVTLSCSPISGHRSVSWYQQTPGQGLQFLFEYFSETQRNKGNFPGRFSGRQFSNSRSEMNVSTLELGDSALYLCASSVQGPDGTGELFFGEGSRLTVL.